This TCR beta chain is drawn from a study of cytomegalovirus exposure and HLA in healthy donors. Use of 60 Vbeta and 13 Jbeta primers characterized the PCR. The protocol was immunoSEQ multiplex PCR, while the TCRdb copy is restricted to in-frame clones and leaves out a portion. This sample carries roughly 170,000 clones, 84% of them seen once, and the ten largest clones take approximately 0.98%. CDR3 length equals 14 residues. Trimming took 6 bases from V and 6 from J; bases not matched to a gene: 10. From germline, CDR1 is LNHDA and CDR2 SQIVND (reference sequence). V is TRBV19 and J is TRBJ2-7, with 8 bases aligning to TRBD2. Sample: PBMCs. The TCR was taken from a man in his thirties or forties in good health and CMV-seronegative. The CDR3, as DNA: TGTGCCAGTAGGGGGGCTAGCGGGTGGAGCGAGCAGTACTTC. Translated, it gives CASRGASGWSEQYF.